Reported below is one T cell receptor beta chain. This specimen comes from a study of blood T cell repertoires in COVID-19. Original methodology: Amplification of reference gene primers provided the estimated nucleated cell counts. Assay used: immunoSEQ multiplex PCR; TCRdb lists only in-frame clones, some missing. The D gene and trimming were derived from the DNA, and the V and J assignments and clone size from that table. The sample lists 200,000 to 250,000 clones; about 85% were seen once. Cohort allocation depended upon clinical history that participants reported. From germline, CDR1 is WSHSY and CDR2 SAAADI. The CDR3 has 12 amino acids. Trimming cost V 6 bases and J 2 bases, with 8 bases left between them.

This TCR was sampled from a young man who had recovered from COVID-19. The chain uses TRBV10-2 and TRBJ2-7; a possible D gene is TRBD2 (5 bases). Sequenced sample: PBMCs or T cells enriched from blood (not recorded which). The CDR3 DNA reads as TGCGCCAGCAGGGACTCTCCCTACGAGCAGTACTTC. Encoded protein: CASRDSPYEQYF.